Below are 3 T cell receptor beta chains sequenced from a single sample in a study of T cells in tumors after PD-1 blockade. Clones were sequenced by immunoSEQ multiplex PCR, and TCRdb holds only the in-frame ones, with some missing. This repertoire shows 40,000 to 55,000 clones, about four fifths found once; its top ten account for roughly 17%. Specimen: PBMCs, collected before anti-PD-1 treatment. These receptor sequences come from a human donor with basal cell carcinoma.

The chain combines TRBV7-9 with TRBJ1-1, with 8 positions matching TRBD1. The length of the CDR3 is 14 residues. Germline CDR1 and CDR2: SEHNR and FQNEAQ (reference sequence). The ends lost 0 bases at V and 7 bases at J; junction bases unmatched: 4. For the CDR3, the DNA is TGTGCCAGCAGCTTAGCCGGACAGGGCGGTGAAGCTTTCTTT. Protein sequence: CASSLAGQGGEAFF.

The chain has TRBV20-1 and TRBJ2-7, with no clear D. V was clipped by 3 bases and J by 0 bases, with 9 bases between them. The CDR3 contains 13 residues. Germline values: CDR1 DFQATT, CDR2 SNEGSKA (reference sequence). The chain's CDR3 is CSASTTGSYEQYF. DNA for the CDR3: TGCAGTGCTAGTACCACGGGCTCCTACGAGCAGTACTTC.

J is TRBJ1-4 and V is TRBV20-1, with 10 bases lining up with TRBD1. CDR3 length: 14 amino acids. V dropped 3 bases and J dropped 10; count of bases not matched to a gene: 8. CDR1 and CDR2 (germline): DFQATT, SNEGSKA (reference sequence). This CDR3 reads CSASIGTGEGKLFF. The CDR3 DNA reads as TGCAGTGCTAGTATAGGGACAGGGGAGGGAAAACTGTTTTTT.